The sequence of this T cell receptor beta chain was determined in a study of blood T cell repertoires in COVID-19. Trimming took off 2 bases at V and 12 bases at J, with 10 bases between the two ends. Germline assignment: CDR1 KGHDR and CDR2 SFDVKD. The CDR3 runs to 12 residues. The recovered donors of Cohort 3 showed two negative PCRs, clearance, or symptom resolution. Repertoires were generated with immunoSEQ multiplex PCR, while TCRdb's copy carries only in-frame clones and drops some. The table has 150,000 to 200,000 clones, over 80% seen once; the top ten hold 10% to 15%. The source is a woman aged 55 to 70 who had recovered from COVID-19. The chain couples TRBV24-1 to TRBJ2-1; TRBD1 might be the D (5 bases). Sequencing was performed on PBMCs or T cells enriched from blood (not recorded which). CDR3 sequence (DNA): TGTGCCACCAGTGATTCAGGGATCTGGCAGTTCTTC. Its translation is CATSDSGIWQFF.